This TCR beta chain derives from a study of neurological immune-mediated disorders. V was cut by 5 bases and J by 2 bases, with 12 bases left in between. Germline-derived CDR1 and CDR2 are DFQATT and SNEGSKA (reference sequence). The CDR3 is 13 amino acids. This clonotype has only a few counts. Synthesis of cDNA used 5'RACE (with 10-nucleotide random UMIs). Sequencing runs each generated in excess of 180 million TCR-beta sequences derived from 15-18 subjects. TCRdb re-analysed the 5' RACE reads in MiXCR, keeping a single row per CDR3 protein. Here the sample spans more than 95,000 distinct CDR3 sequences, about a tenth being singletons. Noted time point: longitudinal time-point 3. Unsorted libraries were generated from 2 million PBMCs held at -80 degrees C.

Sequencing was performed on PBMCs. This chain joins TRBV20-1 and TRBJ2-5; TRBD2 is a possible D gene (6 bases). This clonotype originated in a female donor with HTLV-1-associated myelopathy (HAM/TSP). CDR3: CSAGRLVQETQYF. CDR3 DNA: TGCAGTGCTGGAAGACTAGTTCAAGAGACCCAGTACTTC.